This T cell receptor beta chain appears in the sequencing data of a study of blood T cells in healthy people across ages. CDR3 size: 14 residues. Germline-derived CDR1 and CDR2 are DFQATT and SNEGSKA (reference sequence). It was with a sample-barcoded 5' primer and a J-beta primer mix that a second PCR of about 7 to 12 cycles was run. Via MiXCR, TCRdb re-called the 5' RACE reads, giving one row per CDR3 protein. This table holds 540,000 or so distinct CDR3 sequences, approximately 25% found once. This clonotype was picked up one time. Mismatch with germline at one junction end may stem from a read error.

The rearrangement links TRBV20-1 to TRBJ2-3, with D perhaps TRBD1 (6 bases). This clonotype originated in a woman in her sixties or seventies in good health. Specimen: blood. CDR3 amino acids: CSAGGGGPADAQYF. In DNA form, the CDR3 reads TGCAGTGCTGGGGGCGGAGGCCCCGCAGATGCGCAGTATTTT.